What follows are 3 T cell receptor beta chains derived from one specimen sequenced in a study of blood T cells in healthy people across ages. Next came a second PCR, run for roughly 6 to 11 cycles, which used a sample-barcoded 5' primer along with a J-beta primer mix. TCRdb redid the calling of the 5' RACE reads with MiXCR, one entry per CDR3 protein. Seen here are 550,000 to 700,000 distinct CDR3 sequences, 27% observed once, and the top ten hold about a fifth. The sample taken for sequencing was blood. The origin of the receptors is a woman between 65 and 79 years old in good health.

This clonotype occurred a few times. The J gene is TRBJ1-4, the V gene TRBV6-1, with 8 positions matching TRBD1. J was trimmed by 8 bases and V by 4 bases; bases with no gene match: 9. There are 15 residues in the CDR3. The V gene's germline CDR1 is MNHNS and CDR2 SASEGT. The chain's CDR3 is CASSATGAVDEKLFF. The CDR3 coding sequence is TGTGCCAGCAGTGCGACAGGGGCAGTCGACGAAAAACTGTTTTTT.

This clonotype was seen more than once but under ten times. This chain connects TRBV3-1 to TRBJ2-7; no clear D gene. The CDR3 spans 12 residues. V lost 2 bases and J 5 bases, leaving 7 bases between the germline ends. Germline CDR1 LGHDT, CDR2 YNNKEL (reference sequence). This CDR3 reads CASSQLGNEQYF. DNA for the CDR3: TGTGCCAGCAGCCAACTGGGAAACGAGCAGTACTTC.

Only a few counts were recorded for this clonotype. This rearrangement joins TRBV20-1 to TRBJ2-3; TRBD2 might be the D (6 bases). Trimming removed 0 bases from V and 2 bases from J, with 18 bases in between. The CDR3 runs to 17 residues. CDR1 and CDR2 (germline): DFQATT, SNEGSKA (reference sequence). The CDR3 here is CSARDAGRRGNTDTQYF. In DNA form, the CDR3 reads TGCAGTGCTAGAGACGCAGGTCGGCGGGGAAACACAGATACGCAGTATTTT.